The present T cell receptor (beta chain) was sequenced within a study of T cells in Graves' hyperthyroidism and ophthalmopathy. Points on this clonotype: Its target is unknown.

Using RNA transcripts as the source, TCR beta CDR3 regions were amplified. Researchers ran a first-round RT-PCR on the TCR CDR3 using the HTBI primer set. TCRdb independently ran MiXCR on the multiplex PCR reads; one entry per CDR3 protein. The sample has roughly 330,000 distinct CDR3 sequences; roughly 17% are singletons. The CDR3 extends over 14 amino acids. The germline V gene has CDR1 SEHNR and CDR2 FQNEAQ (reference sequence). The V gene end was trimmed by 4 bases and the J gene end by 7 bases; junction bases not matched to a gene: 7. Uncontrolled infection, other autoimmune disease, pregnancy and lactation each barred patients from inclusion. Notes on the study in general: Most thyroid clonotypes that were expanded above 0.001 also turned up in blood. Onset of ophthalmopathy came a median approximately 6.8 months after the model predicted it.

The clonotype comes from a man aged 25 to 45 with Graves' hyperthyroidism. V gene TRBV7-9 combines with J gene TRBJ1-2, with TRBD1 identical over 9 bases. The material sequenced was blood. The CDR3 region is CASSSLDRGSGYTF. The DNA of the CDR3 is TGTGCCAGCAGCTCCCTAGACAGGGGGAGTGGCTACACCTTC. Full variable domain (remainder filled in from reference TRBV7-9 and TRBJ1-2): DTGVSQNPRHKITKRGQNVTFRCDPISEHNRLYWYRQTLGQGPEFLTYFQNEAQLEKSRLLSDRFSAERPKGSFSTLEIQRTEQGDSAMYLCASSSLDRGSGYTFGSGTRLTVV.